This TCR beta chain was recorded in a study of sequential checkpoint blockade in melanoma. Study-level background: Patients were randomized 1:1 to nivolumab-then-ipilimumab or ipilimumab-then-nivolumab first-line.

Treatment noted: randomized to nivolumab then ipilimumab (arm A) or the reverse (arm B). PBMC sorting kept live CD3+CD8+ cells without CD19 or CD56. This CDR3 comprises 15 residues. Germline CDR1 reads GTSNPN; CDR2 reads SVGIG (reference sequence). Assay used: immunoSEQ multiplex PCR; TCRdb lists only in-frame clones, some missing. The sample carries under 9,000 clones, under 80% recorded once. Sequences were derived from CD8+ T cells sorted from blood (inferred from file names), sampled from a patient given nivolumab and ipilimumab in sequence. This chain joins TRBV30 and TRBJ2-5; perhaps TRBD2 as D (6 bases). The tail of the sequence fits TRBJ2-7 better, so the J call may be wrong. The clonotype was recovered from a human patient with melanoma. Some clones in this sample may be carry-over from other donors' samples. The CDR3 sequence is CASSFRDWGDYEQYF. For the CDR3, the DNA is TGTGCCAGCAGCTTTCGGGACTGGGGGGACTACGAGCAGTACTTC.